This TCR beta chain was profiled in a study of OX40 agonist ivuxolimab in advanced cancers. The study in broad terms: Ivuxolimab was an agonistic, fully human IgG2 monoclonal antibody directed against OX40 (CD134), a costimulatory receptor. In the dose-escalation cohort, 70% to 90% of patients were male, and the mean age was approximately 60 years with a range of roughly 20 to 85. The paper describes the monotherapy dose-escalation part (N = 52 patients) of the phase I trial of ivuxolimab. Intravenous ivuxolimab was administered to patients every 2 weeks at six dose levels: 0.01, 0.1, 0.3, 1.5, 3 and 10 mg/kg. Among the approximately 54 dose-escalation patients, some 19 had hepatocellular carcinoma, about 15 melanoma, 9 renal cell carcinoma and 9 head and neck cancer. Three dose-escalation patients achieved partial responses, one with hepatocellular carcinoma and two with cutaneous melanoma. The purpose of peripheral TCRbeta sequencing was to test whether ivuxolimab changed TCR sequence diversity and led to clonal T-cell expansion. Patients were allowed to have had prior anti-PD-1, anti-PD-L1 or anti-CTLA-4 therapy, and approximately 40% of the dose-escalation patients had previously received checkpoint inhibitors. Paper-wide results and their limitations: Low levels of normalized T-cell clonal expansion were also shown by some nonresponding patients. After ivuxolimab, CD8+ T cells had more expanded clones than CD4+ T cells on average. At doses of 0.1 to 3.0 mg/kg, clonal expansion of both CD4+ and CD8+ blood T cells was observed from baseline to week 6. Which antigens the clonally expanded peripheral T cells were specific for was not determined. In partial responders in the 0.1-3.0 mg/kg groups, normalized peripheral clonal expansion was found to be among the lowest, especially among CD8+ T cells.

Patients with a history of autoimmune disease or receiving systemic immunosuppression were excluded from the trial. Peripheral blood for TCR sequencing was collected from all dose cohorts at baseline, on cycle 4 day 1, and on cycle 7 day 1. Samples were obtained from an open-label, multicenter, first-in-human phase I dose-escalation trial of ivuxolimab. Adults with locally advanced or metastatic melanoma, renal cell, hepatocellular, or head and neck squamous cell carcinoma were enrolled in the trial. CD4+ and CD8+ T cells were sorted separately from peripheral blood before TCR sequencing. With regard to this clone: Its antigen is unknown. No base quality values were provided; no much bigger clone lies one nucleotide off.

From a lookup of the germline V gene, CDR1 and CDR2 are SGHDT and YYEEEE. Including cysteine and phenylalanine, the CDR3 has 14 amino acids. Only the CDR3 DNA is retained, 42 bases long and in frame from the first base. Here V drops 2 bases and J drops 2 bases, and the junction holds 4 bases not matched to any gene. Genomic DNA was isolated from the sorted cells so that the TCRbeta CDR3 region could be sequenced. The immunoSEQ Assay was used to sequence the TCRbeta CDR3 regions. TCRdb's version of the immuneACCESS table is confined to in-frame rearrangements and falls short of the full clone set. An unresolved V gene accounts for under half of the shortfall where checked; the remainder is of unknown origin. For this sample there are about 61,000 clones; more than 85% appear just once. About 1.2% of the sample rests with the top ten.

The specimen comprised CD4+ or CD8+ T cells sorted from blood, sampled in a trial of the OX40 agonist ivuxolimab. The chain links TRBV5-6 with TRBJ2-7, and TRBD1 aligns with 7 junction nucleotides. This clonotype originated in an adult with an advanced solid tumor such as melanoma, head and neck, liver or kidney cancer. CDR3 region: CASSFGTAAYEQYF. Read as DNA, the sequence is TGTGCCAGCAGCTTCGGGACAGCTGCCTACGAGCAGTACTTC.